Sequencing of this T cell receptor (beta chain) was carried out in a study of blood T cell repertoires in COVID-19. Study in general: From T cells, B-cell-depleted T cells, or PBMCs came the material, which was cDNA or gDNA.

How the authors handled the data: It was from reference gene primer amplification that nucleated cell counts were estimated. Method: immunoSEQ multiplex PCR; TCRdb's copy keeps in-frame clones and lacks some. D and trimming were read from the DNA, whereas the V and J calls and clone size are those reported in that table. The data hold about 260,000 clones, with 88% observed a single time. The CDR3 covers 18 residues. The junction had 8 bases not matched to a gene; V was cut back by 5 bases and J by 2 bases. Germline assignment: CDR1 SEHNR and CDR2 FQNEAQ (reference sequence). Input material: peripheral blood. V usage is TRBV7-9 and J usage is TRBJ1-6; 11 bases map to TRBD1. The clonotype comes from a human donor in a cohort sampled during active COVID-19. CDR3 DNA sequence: TGTGCCAGCAGCCCTTGGACAGGGGGCAGCACCTATAATTCACCCCTCCACTTT. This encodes CASSPWTGGSTYNSPLHF.